Below are 19 T cell receptor beta chains sequenced from a single sample in a study of blood T cell repertoires in COVID-19 (dated by TCRdb to 2020 to 2022). The library was produced with the immunoSEQ multiplex PCR assay. The clones in this table, taken by TCRdb from immuneACCESS, are in-frame only. Not every clone is retained; where verified, under half of the shortfall comes from an unresolved V gene, and the cause of the rest is unknown. The sample profile shows 130,000 to 150,000 clones; about 86% of them were found once. The leading ten clones occupy 8.6% of the sample. Sequenced material: peripheral blood. The receptors were sampled from a woman in her fifties or sixties with active or convalescent COVID-19.

The chain couples TRBV5-1 to TRBJ1-1; the D gene is possibly TRBD1 (6 bases). V lost 5 bases to trimming and J lost 4 bases, with 15 bases between them. This CDR3 region has 14 residues. CDR1 and CDR2 from the germline V gene are SGHRS and YFSETQ. The CDR3, as DNA: TGCGCCAGCAGTTCTGGGACACCCGGCACTGAAGCTTTCTTT. Translated, it gives CASSSGTPGTEAFF.

The V gene is TRBV5-5, the J gene TRBJ1-2; no reliable D call. This CDR3 spans 15 amino acids. The germline CDR1 and CDR2 sequences are SGHKS and YYEKEE (reference sequence). Trimming removed 2 bases at V and 7 bases at J, with 18 bases between. The CDR3: CASSLTDLKPGGYTF. CDR3 bases: TGTGCCAGCAGCTTAACTGACCTCAAGCCGGGTGGCTACACCTTC.

CDR3 in amino acids: CASSVDTVNYGYTF. CDR3 DNA: TGCGCCAGCAGCGTTGACACGGTTAACTATGGCTACACCTTC. The V gene is TRBV5-1, the J gene TRBJ1-2; the D is unclear. The germline CDR1 and CDR2 sequences are SGHRS and YFSETQ. Between the trimmed V and J ends, which lost 4 bases and 1 base, there was a span of 11 bases. CDR3 length: 14 amino acids.

J is TRBJ2-7 and V is TRBV9, with 9 positions matching TRBD2. The J segment lost 6 bases and the V segment lost 0 bases, leaving 4 bases of the junction unmatched. CDR1 and CDR2 from the germline V gene are SGDLS and YYNGEE. CDR3 length: 14 amino acids. CDR3 sequence reads: CASSVGSGSFEQYF. CDR3 in DNA: TGTGCCAGCAGCGTAGGTAGCGGGAGCTTCGAGCAGTACTTC.

This chain joins TRBV10-3 and TRBJ2-2, with a weak D call TRBD1 (6 bases). V lost 10 bases to trimming and J lost 10 bases, with 19 bases between them. Germline V lookup: CDR1 ENHRY, CDR2 SYGVKD. This CDR3 region has 13 residues. The chain's CDR3 is CATSGTLEQELFF. CDR3 in DNA: TGTGCCACCTCCGGGACACTGGAGCAGGAGCTGTTTTTT.

This clone was picked up a small number of times. The chain carries TRBV7-2 and TRBJ1-2, with 8 bases identical to TRBD1. The CDR3 covers 14 residues. CDR1 is SGHTA, CDR2 FQGNSA, per germline. The J segment lost 4 bases and the V segment lost 5 bases, leaving 6 bases of the junction unmatched. CDR3: CASSRQGLGYGYTF. The CDR3 DNA follows: TGTGCCAGCAGCAGACAGGGGCTGGGCTATGGCTACACCTTC. Looking up the rest from reference TRBV7-2 and TRBJ1-2 gives the full variable domain: GAGVSQSPSNKVTEKGKDVELRCDPISGHTALYWYRQSLGQGLEFLIYFQGNSAPDKSGLPSDRFSAERTGGSVSTLTIQRTQQEDSAVYLCASSRQGLGYGYTFGSGTRLTVV.

The rearrangement joins TRBV5-5 to TRBJ2-5; D is possibly TRBD2 (6 bases). Germline CDR1 reads SGHKS; CDR2 reads YYEKEE (reference sequence). V was trimmed by 5 bases and J by 0 bases, leaving 14 bases between them. The CDR3 spans 15 residues. CDR3 region: CASRRDFKYQETQYF. In DNA, the CDR3 is TGTGCCAGCAGACGGGACTTTAAGTACCAAGAGACCCAGTACTTC.

The V gene is TRBV28, the J gene TRBJ2-1; tentative D call: TRBD2 (5 bases). The V end was cut by 2 bases, the J end by 0 bases, with 11 bases between. Germline V CDR1 and CDR2: MDHEN, SYDVKM. The CDR3 extends over 16 amino acids. The CDR3, as DNA: TGTGCCAGCAGTTTAAGTCCGGGGAGCTCCTACAATGAGCAGTTCTTC. Residues: CASSLSPGSSYNEQFF.

The chain links TRBV7-3 to TRBJ1-6; no definite D call. Germline V lookup: CDR1 SGHTA, CDR2 FQGTGA. The length of the CDR3 is 15 residues. Trimming left V 5 bases short and J 2 bases short, with 10 bases between. In DNA form, the CDR3 reads TGTGCCAGCAGCACTTCCGGGACCTATAATTCACCCCTCCACTTT. This encodes CASSTSGTYNSPLHF.

The rearrangement links TRBV5-6 to TRBJ1-2; tentative D call: TRBD1 (6 bases). V gave up 0 bases and J gave up 2 bases, with 14 bases separating them. The CDR3 has 16 amino acids. Per germline, CDR1 SGHDT and CDR2 YYEEEE. The CDR3 region has the DNA TGTGCCAGCAGCTTGGATTTTCAGGGGACAAACTATGGCTACACCTTC. The encoded protein is CASSLDFQGTNYGYTF. The entire variable domain, with the rest obtained from reference TRBV5-6 and TRBJ1-2, is as follows: DAGVTQSPTHLIKTRGQQVTLRCSPKSGHDTVSWYQQALGQGPQFIFQYYEEEERQRGNFPDRFSGHQFPNYSSELNVNALLLGDSALYLCASSLDFQGTNYGYTFGSGTRLTVV.

The chain recombines TRBV3-1 (or the pseudogene TRBV3-2) with TRBJ2-7, with 7 bases fitting TRBD2. The V gene's germline CDR1 is LGHDT and CDR2 YNNKEL (reference sequence). V shed 7 bases and J 0 bases; nucleotides not matched to a gene: 6. The CDR3 loop spans 14 amino acids. The CDR3 sequence: CASIFGRNSYEQYF. Written as DNA, the CDR3 is TGTGCCAGCATCTTCGGGAGGAACTCCTACGAGCAGTACTTC.

This clone has a handful of counts. This sequence joins TRBV28 and TRBJ2-1, with a tentative D call TRBD1 (6 bases). This CDR3 is built from 18 residues. Trimming took 6 bases from V and 0 from J, leaving 21 bases between them. CDR1 is MDHEN, CDR2 SYDVKM, per germline. The CDR3, as DNA: TGTGCCAGCAGCGATTCCACGATAACAGGGTTCTCCTACAATGAGCAGTTCTTC. Its protein is CASSDSTITGFSYNEQFF.

CDR3 in DNA: TGTGCCAGCAGTCCTAAGAGCTATGGCTACACCTTC. As protein: CASSPKSYGYTF. The chain carries TRBV12-3 or TRBV12-4 and TRBJ1-2; D remains unclear. V lost 5 bases and J 4 bases, leaving 8 bases between the germline ends. This CDR3 contains 12 residues.

The chain uses TRBV10-1 and TRBJ2-1, with TRBD1 matching over 9 bases. The CDR3 runs to 13 residues. Trimming took 10 bases from V and 5 from J; bases not matched to a gene: 6. CDR1 is WNHNN and CDR2 is SYGVQD in the germline V gene (reference sequence). CDR3 protein: CANRDRADNEQFF. DNA for the CDR3: TGCGCCAACCGGGACAGGGCTGACAATGAGCAGTTCTTC.

The genes are TRBV19 and TRBJ1-2, with 7 nucleotides matching TRBD1. With 5 bases clipped from V and 2 bases from J, the junction kept 2 bases outside the gene matches. The CDR3 spans 13 residues. The germline gives CDR1 LNHDA, CDR2 SQIVND (reference sequence). The CDR3 coding sequence is TGTGCCAGTAGTGTACAGGGGAACTATGGCTACACCTTC. Translated, it gives CASSVQGNYGYTF.

V usage is TRBV7-8 and J usage is TRBJ2-2; no reliable D call. The CDR3 contains 14 residues. The germline CDR1 and CDR2 sequences are SGHVS and FQNEAQ. The V gene lost 7 bases and the J gene lost 5 bases, with 14 bases spanning the gap. CDR3 DNA sequence: TGTGCCAGCAACTCTAACTCCCGGACCGGGGAGCTGTTTTTT. Translation gives CASNSNSRTGELFF.

The chain joins TRBV18 to TRBJ1-2, with D possibly matching TRBD1 (5 bases). Germline V gene lookup returns CDR1 KGHSH and CDR2 LQKENI. This CDR3 has 17 amino acids. Deletions cut 2 bases from V and 2 bases from J, with 18 bases between. The CDR3 nucleotides are TGTGCCAGCTCACCAAAGGGGAAAGCGACTGGGAACTATGGCTACACCTTC. Translating gives CASSPKGKATGNYGYTF.

The chain joins TRBV24-1 to TRBJ1-2; the match to TRBD1 covers 7 bases. V gave up 11 bases and J gave up 1 base; unmatched junction bases: 9. The length of the CDR3 is 14 residues. Germline loops: CDR1 KGHDR, CDR2 SFDVKD. In DNA form, the CDR3 reads TGTGCCATGGTTGACAGGGATAATAACTATGGCTACACCTTC. Encoded protein: CAMVDRDNNYGYTF.

The chain carries TRBV30 and TRBJ2-7, with 7 bases fitting TRBD1. The V and J ends lost 0 bases and 3 bases, in that order; junction bases with no gene match: 11. The CDR3 runs 16 residues. The germline gives CDR1 GTSNPN, CDR2 SVGIG (reference sequence). As DNA, the CDR3 is TGTGCCTGGAGTGTACGTAAACAGGGGATCTACTACGAGCAGTACTTC. It encodes CAWSVRKQGIYYEQYF.